This entry is about one TCR beta chain. Its specificity is not known. The CDR3 loop spans 13 amino acids. Trimming cost V 0 bases and J 4 bases, with 6 bases left between them. Germline V gene lookup returns CDR1 MNHNY and CDR2 SVGAGI (reference sequence). Method: immunoSEQ multiplex PCR; TCRdb's copy keeps in-frame clones and lacks some. The table has more than 75,000 clones, approximately 93% seen once. This entry is derived from a study of Tregs in tolerant kidney transplant recipients. Whole-study findings and limits: Some patients' samples used different primers over time, so nucleotide sequences weren't comparable. Antigen-driven expansion was suggested because donor-specific Tregs expanded more than all Tregs in tolerant patients.

The specimen comprised CD4+ T cells from blood, sampled before the transplant. This chain links TRBV6-6 with TRBJ1-1; D not resolved. This clonotype originated in a human donor who received a combined kidney and bone marrow transplant. CDR3 in DNA: TGTGCCAGCAGTTACTCACCGAGCACTGAAGCTTTCTTT. Protein: CASSYSPSTEAFF.